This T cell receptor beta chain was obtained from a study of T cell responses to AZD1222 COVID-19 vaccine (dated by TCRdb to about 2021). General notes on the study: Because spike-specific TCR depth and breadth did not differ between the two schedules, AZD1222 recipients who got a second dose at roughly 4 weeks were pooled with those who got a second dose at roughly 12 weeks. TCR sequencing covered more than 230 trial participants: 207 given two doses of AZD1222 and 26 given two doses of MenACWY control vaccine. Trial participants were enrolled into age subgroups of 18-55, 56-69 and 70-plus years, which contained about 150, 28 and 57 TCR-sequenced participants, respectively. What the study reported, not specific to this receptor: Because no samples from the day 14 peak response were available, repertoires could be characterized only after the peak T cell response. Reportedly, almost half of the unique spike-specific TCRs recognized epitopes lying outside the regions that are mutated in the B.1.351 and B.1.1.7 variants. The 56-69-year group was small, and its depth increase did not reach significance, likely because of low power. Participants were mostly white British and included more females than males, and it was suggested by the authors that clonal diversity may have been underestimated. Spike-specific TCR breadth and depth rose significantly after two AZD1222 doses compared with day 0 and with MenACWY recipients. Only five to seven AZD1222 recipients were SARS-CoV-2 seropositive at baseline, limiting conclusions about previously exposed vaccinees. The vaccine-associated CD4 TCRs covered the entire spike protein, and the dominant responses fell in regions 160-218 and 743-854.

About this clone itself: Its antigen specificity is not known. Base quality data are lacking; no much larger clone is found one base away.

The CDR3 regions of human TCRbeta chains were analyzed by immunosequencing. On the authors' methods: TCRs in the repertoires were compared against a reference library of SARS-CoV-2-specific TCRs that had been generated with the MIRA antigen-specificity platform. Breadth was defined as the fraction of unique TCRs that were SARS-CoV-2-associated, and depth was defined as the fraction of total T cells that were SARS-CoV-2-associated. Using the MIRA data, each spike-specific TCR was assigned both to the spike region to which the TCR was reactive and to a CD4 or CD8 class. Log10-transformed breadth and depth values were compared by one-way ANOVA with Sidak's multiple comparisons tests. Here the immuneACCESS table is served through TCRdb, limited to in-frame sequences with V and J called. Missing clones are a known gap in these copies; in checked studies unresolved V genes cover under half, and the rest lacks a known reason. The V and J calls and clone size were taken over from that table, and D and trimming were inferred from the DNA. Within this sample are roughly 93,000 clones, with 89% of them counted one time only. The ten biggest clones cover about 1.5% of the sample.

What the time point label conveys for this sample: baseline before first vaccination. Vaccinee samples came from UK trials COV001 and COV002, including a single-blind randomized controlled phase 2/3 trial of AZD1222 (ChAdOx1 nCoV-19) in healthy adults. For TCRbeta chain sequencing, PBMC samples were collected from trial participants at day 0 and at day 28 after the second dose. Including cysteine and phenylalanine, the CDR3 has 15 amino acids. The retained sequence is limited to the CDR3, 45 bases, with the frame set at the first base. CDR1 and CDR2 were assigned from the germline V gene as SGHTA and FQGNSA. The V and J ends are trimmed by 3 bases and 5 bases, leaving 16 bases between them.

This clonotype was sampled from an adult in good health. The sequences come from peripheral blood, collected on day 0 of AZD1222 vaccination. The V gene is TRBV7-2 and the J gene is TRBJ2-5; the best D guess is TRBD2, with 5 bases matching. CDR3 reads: CASSFRAQTGETQYF. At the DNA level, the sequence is TGTGCCAGCAGCTTTCGGGCCCAGACGGGGGAGACCCAGTACTTC.